There are many counts of the clone carrying this TCR beta chain. The sample belongs to a study of Graves' ophthalmopathy and Graves' hyperthyroidism. The CDR3 is made up of 13 amino acids. The V end lost 4 bases, the J end lost 2 bases, and 10 bases lay between the germline ends. The germline V gene encodes CDR1 SGHRS and CDR2 YFSETQ. Amplification targeted the TCR beta CDR3 regions, with RNA transcripts as the source material. The workflow started with a first-round RT-PCR run with HTBI primers and then moved on to a second-round multiplex PCR. TCRdb ran MiXCR on the multiplex PCR reads and lists one entry per CDR3 protein. The sample contains some 390,000 distinct CDR3 sequences, about 16% of which appear only once. Clinical symptoms and serum thyroxine were used for diagnosis; TRAb, thyroid ultrasound and orbital computed tomography were also relied on.

The receptor comes from a young woman with Graves' ophthalmopathy. The material sequenced was peripheral blood. The chain carries TRBV5-1 and TRBJ2-7; possible D gene TRBD1, 5 bases. The CDR3 DNA sequence: TGCGCCAGCAGCGGTACAGGCACCTACGAGCAGTACTTC. This encodes CASSGTGTYEQYF.